This T cell receptor beta chain was sequenced for a study of blood T cell repertoires in COVID-19 (dated by TCRdb to 2019 to 2021). Regarding the study in general: Collaborator samples came from the United States, Italy and Spain and covered acute and convalescent phases of COVID-19. The prospective study material was composed of cDNA or gDNA derived from T cells, B-cell-depleted T cells, or PBMCs. Subjects who had been exposed to COVID-19, were actively infected with it, or had recovered from it provided the deeply sampled blood TCRbeta repertoires that made up the dataset. The repertoires were released in a freely available public database intended as a resource for research on the immune response to SARS-CoV-2. The samples were drawn from two sources: the first 160 participants of the ongoing ImmuneRACE study, and 1,200 or so subjects contributed by 6 global collaborators. A de-identified subject ID, COVID-19 status, age in years and sex were almost always included in the sample metadata. Where HLA class I and class II types were available, the types were taken from metadata supplied by the sample provider, not from assay-based typing.

Collaborating institutions collected whole blood in K2EDTA tubes following their own protocols. For TCRbeta analysis, collaborators shipped samples in one of three forms: frozen whole blood, isolated PBMCs, or DNA extracted from either of those sample types. TCRbeta CDR3 regions were amplified from genomic DNA by means of the immunoSEQ Assay, a bias-controlled multiplex PCR. As for how the authors treated the data: Within the assay, amplification of reference gene primers was used to estimate how many nucleated cells each sample contained. To quantify the absolute abundance of each unique TCRbeta CDR3 rearrangement, sequence reads were collapsed and filtered. For each sample, productive Simpson clonality was calculated as the square root of Simpson's diversity index over productive rearrangements. TCRdb stores this immuneACCESS table with in-frame sequences only. Part of the clones is absent; in the studies checked, under half of the shortfall reflects unresolved V genes, and no reason is known for the rest. From that table come the V and J calls and clone size; the DNA was used to work out D and trimming. The sample table lists 84,000 or so clones, roughly 80% of them with a count of one. Roughly a sixth of the sample rests with the top ten.

The full study reports these points: Clinical and demographic metadata were provided uncurated, with the amount varying by source and participant.

The cysteine opens and the phenylalanine closes a CDR3 of 13 amino acids. Here the CDR3 DNA is all that survives: 39 bases in frame from base 1. Trimming leaves V shorter by 11 bases and J shorter by 4 bases, with the junction holding 7 bases beyond the gene matches. Taken from the germline V gene, the CDR1 and CDR2 loops are MNHEY and SVGAGI. This clone occurred once. It has no known antigen specificity. It has no much larger one-base neighbor in the sample; base qualities were not kept. This TCR derives from a woman older than 75 with acute or convalescent COVID-19. The chain is made from TRBV6-5 and TRBJ1-1, and 10 bases in between align with TRBD1. Sequenced: peripheral blood. CDR3 reads: CAFRDRGGTEAFF. DNA sequence: TGTGCCTTCCGGGACAGGGGAGGCACTGAAGCTTTCTTT.